These 20 T cell receptor beta chains came from one sample sequenced in a study of blood T cells in healthy people across ages. PCR was performed a second time for roughly 7 to 12 cycles using a sample-barcoded 5' primer and a J-beta primer mix. TCRdb re-called the 5' RACE reads with MiXCR, one entry per CDR3 protein. The sample carries 850,000 to 1,100,000 distinct CDR3 sequences, 35% to 40% recorded once. Specimen: blood. Receptors originate from a man aged 18 to 29 in good health.

This clonotype was recorded once. This sequence may be a read error, since a much larger clone differs from it by one base. The chain is built from TRBV27 and TRBJ1-2; 8 positions agree with TRBD1. The germline gives CDR1 MNHEY, CDR2 SMNVEV (reference sequence). The CDR3 loop spans 14 amino acids. Losses at the gene ends were 2 bases for V and 4 bases for J; bases not matched to a gene: 3. The CDR3 DNA reads TGTGCCAGCAGTTTAGCGGGGACAGGCTATGGCTACACCTTC. Residues: CASSLAGTGYGYTF.

The chain carries TRBV24-1 and TRBJ2-5, with 7 bases lining up with TRBD1. Per germline, CDR1 KGHDR and CDR2 SFDVKD. This CDR3 spans 18 amino acids. The trim removed 4 bases at V and 0 bases at J, leaving 13 bases unmatched. The CDR3 protein is CATSEWNWDRWYQETQYF. CDR3 bases: TGTGCCACCAGTGAATGGAATTGGGACAGATGGTACCAAGAGACCCAGTACTTC.

The chain recombines TRBV10-3 with TRBJ2-4; D may be TRBD1 (6 bases). This CDR3 spans 16 amino acids. Trimming pared 0 bases from V and 1 base from J, leaving 10 bases between. CDR1 and CDR2 (germline): ENHRY, SYGVKD. The CDR3 reads CAISESYRDAKNIQYF. The DNA of the CDR3 is TGTGCCATCAGTGAGTCTTACAGGGATGCCAAAAACATTCAGTACTTC.

The V call is TRBV4-3, the J call TRBJ1-2; no clear D gene. The V gene lost 4 bases and the J gene lost 0 bases, with 12 bases spanning the gap. In germline, CDR1 is LGHNA, CDR2 YSLEER. The CDR3 runs 15 residues. CDR3 sequence (DNA): TGCGCCAGCAGCCTGGCCAGAGATCCTAACTATGGCTACACCTTC. Protein sequence: CASSLARDPNYGYTF.

There are many counts of this clonotype. J is TRBJ1-5 and V is TRBV20-1, with no clear D. Germline V gene sequence: CDR1 DFQATT, CDR2 SNEGSKA (reference sequence). This CDR3 has 14 residues. The V end lost 4 bases, the J end lost 0 bases, and 10 bases lay between the germline ends. CDR3 sequence reads: CSATERYSNQPQHF. The CDR3 bases are TGCAGTGCTACGGAACGGTATAGCAATCAGCCCCAGCATTTT.

This clonotype was seen a handful of times. V and J are TRBV20-1 and TRBJ2-3, with 12 positions matching TRBD1. The junction had 9 bases not matched to a gene; V was cut back by 5 bases and J by 3 bases. CDR1 and CDR2 from the germline V gene are DFQATT and SNEGSKA (reference sequence). This CDR3 comprises 16 residues. CDR3 residues: CSAAGTGGDLTDTQYF. DNA of the CDR3: TGCAGTGCTGCCGGGACAGGGGGCGATCTTACAGATACGCAGTATTTT.

Turning to this clonotype: The junction shows a germline mismatch at one end, possibly a read error. This sequence joins TRBV6-5 and TRBJ1-5; a possible D gene is TRBD1 (5 bases). CDR1 and CDR2 from the germline V gene are MNHEY and SVGAGI. This CDR3 is built from 14 residues. The CDR3 DNA reads as TGTGCCAGCGGTTACAGGCAGGGCAATCAGCCCCAGCATTTT. This gives the protein CASGYRQGNQPQHF.

This clonotype was counted only a few times. The gene calls are TRBV6-2 or TRBV6-3 and TRBJ2-1; the D is unclear. The ends were cut back, 5 bases at V and 14 bases at J, with 13 bases in the middle. Germline V gene data show CDR1 as MNHEY and CDR2 as SVGEGT. The CDR3 has 11 residues. This CDR3 is CASSLTRLKFF. The CDR3 bases are TGTGCCAGCAGTCTCACAAGACTGAAGTTCTTC.

This sequence joins TRBV9 and TRBJ2-7, with 8 nucleotides matching TRBD2. The V gene's germline CDR1 is SGDLS and CDR2 YYNGEE. The length of the CDR3 is 16 residues. Unmatched junction bases numbered 16, after V lost 4 bases and J lost 7 bases. CDR3 sequence: CASSPDRSGDYNEQYF. In DNA, the CDR3 is TGTGCCAGCAGCCCGGACCGTAGCGGGGACTACAATGAGCAGTACTTC.

This clonotype was picked up a small number of times. The chain combines TRBV7-2 with TRBJ2-7, with TRBD1 identical over 7 bases. This CDR3 is built from 14 residues. Germline CDR1 reads SGHTA; CDR2 reads FQGNSA. Trimming took 5 bases from V and 1 from J; bases not matched to a gene: 5. The DNA for the CDR3 is TGTGCCAGCAGCCCCGACAGGGATTCCTACGAGCAGTACTTC. Its protein product is CASSPDRDSYEQYF. Looking up the rest from reference TRBV7-2 and TRBJ2-7 gives the full variable domain: GAGVSQSPSNKVTEKGKDVELRCDPISGHTALYWYRQSLGQGLEFLIYFQGNSAPDKSGLPSDRFSAERTGGSVSTLTIQRTQQEDSAVYLCASSPDRDSYEQYFGPGTRLTVT.

Details on this clonotype: One base away lies a much larger clone, so this may be a sequencing read error. The chain combines TRBV7-3 with TRBJ2-7; a weak D match, TRBD1 (6 bases). Germline V gene data show CDR1 as SGHTA and CDR2 as FQGTGA. V lost 2 bases and J 7 bases, leaving 15 bases between the germline ends. CDR3 length: 14 residues. The DNA for the CDR3 is TGTGCCAGCAGCTTACAACAGGGATACAATGAGCAGTACTTC. Encoded protein: CASSLQQGYNEQYF.

This clonotype has a handful of counts. The chain couples TRBV29-1 to TRBJ2-5; D remains unclear. This CDR3 spans 13 amino acids. In germline, CDR1 is SQVTM, CDR2 ANQGSEA. V was trimmed by 3 bases and J by 1 base, leaving 9 bases between them. The CDR3 here is CSVEPQRQETQYF. The CDR3 nucleotides are TGCAGCGTTGAGCCTCAGCGCCAAGAGACCCAGTACTTC. The full variable domain, completed using reference TRBV29-1 and TRBJ2-5, is SAVISQKPSRDICQRGTSLTIQCQVDSQVTMMFWYRQQPGQSLTLIATANQGSEATYESGFVIDKFPISRPNLTFSTLTVSNMSPEDSSIYLCSVEPQRQETQYFGPGTRLLVL.

J is TRBJ2-1 and V is TRBV7-9; 7 positions agree with TRBD2. This CDR3 has 14 amino acids. V shed 3 bases, J shed 8 bases, and the junction held 7 bases outside the gene matches. CDR1 is SEHNR, CDR2 FQNEAQ, per germline (reference sequence). The CDR3 loop is CASSLGGDWDEQFF. CDR3 nucleotide sequence: TGTGCCAGCAGCTTGGGGGGGGATTGGGATGAGCAGTTCTTC.

J is TRBJ1-5 and V is TRBV27; D is unresolved. V lost 5 bases and J 1 base, leaving 9 bases between the germline ends. Germline CDR1 is MNHEY and CDR2 is SMNVEV (reference sequence). The CDR3 loop spans 14 amino acids. CDR3 sequence: CASSPIGSNQPQHF. DNA for the CDR3: TGTGCCAGCAGTCCCATTGGGAGCAATCAGCCCCAGCATTTT.

Only a few counts were recorded for this clonotype. V gene TRBV29-1 combines with J gene TRBJ1-3; D gene ambiguous. Between the trimmed V and J ends, which lost 4 bases and 4 bases, there was a span of 11 bases. Germline lookup yields CDR1 SQVTM and CDR2 ANQGSEA. CDR3 length: 13 residues. The CDR3 DNA sequence: TGCAGCGTTGTGGAAACACCCGGAAACACCATATATTTT. Residues: CSVVETPGNTIYF.

The chain joins TRBV25-1 to TRBJ1-1; the D is unclear. V was trimmed by 2 bases and J by 10 bases, leaving 14 bases between them. Germline V gives CDR1 MGHDK, CDR2 SYGVNS. The CDR3 has 13 residues. CDR3 sequence (DNA): TGTGCCAGCAGTGAAAGTCTCCGAGCGGGAGCTTTCTTT. Amino acids: CASSESLRAGAFF.

A note on this clonotype: Compared with germline, one end of the junction differs, possibly owing to a read error. V is TRBV20-1 and J is TRBJ2-1; possible D gene TRBD1, 5 bases. This CDR3 comprises 15 residues. Germline loops: CDR1 DFQATT, CDR2 SNEGSKA (reference sequence). The CDR3 DNA reads as TGCAGTGCTAGGATGCATGGGGCTTCCTACAATGAGCAGTTCTTT. Its protein is CSARMHGASYNEQFF.

This clonotype was seen only a few times. The chain has TRBV29-1 and TRBJ1-2, with unresolved D. The germline V gene has CDR1 SQVTM and CDR2 ANQGSEA. CDR3 length equals 11 residues. Between the trimmed V and J ends, which lost 6 bases and 3 bases, there was a span of 8 bases. CDR3 bases: TGCAGCGTGAGGGTAGACTATGGCTACACCTTC. Amino acid sequence: CSVRVDYGYTF.

In this sample, this clonotype turned up a few times. The chain carries TRBV4-1 and TRBJ2-1; 12 bases align to TRBD2. The J call may be mistaken, given a closer DNA end match to TRBJ2-7. The CDR3 is made up of 18 amino acids. Germline V gene sequence: CDR1 MGHRA, CDR2 YSYEKL. The CDR3 loop reads CASSLLAGGSASYNEQYF. In DNA form, the CDR3 reads TGCGCCAGCAGCCTACTAGCGGGGGGCTCCGCGTCCTACAATGAGCAGTACTTC.

Turning to this clonotype: An end of the junction does not agree with germline; a read error may underlie this. The chain links TRBV20-1 to TRBJ1-4; 8 bases align to TRBD1. The CDR3 has 13 residues. Germline CDR1 and CDR2: DFQATT and SNEGSKA (reference sequence). The chain's CDR3 is CSARTGVNKKLFF. The DNA for the CDR3 is TGCAGTGCTAGGACAGGGGTTAATAAAAAACTGTTTTTT.